The present entry profiles one TCR beta chain with its context. Its antigen is not identified. Only in-frame clones appear in the TCRdb table, and some are missing; sequencing was by immunoSEQ multiplex PCR. The sample contains more than 150,000 clones, over 75% of which appear only once. This record belongs to a study of T cell responses to AZD1222 COVID-19 vaccine. About the study: Timing groups of about 4 and about 12 weeks for second doses were pooled. Study results and caveats: Donors were largely white British and mainly female; clonal diversity was possibly underestimated. Baseline antibody screening turned up just six seropositive AZD1222 recipients. Spike as a whole was targeted by vaccine-associated CD4 TCRs, dominant at 160-218 and 743-854.

The CDR3 contains 15 residues. Trimming cost V 3 bases and J 5 bases, with 14 bases left between them. Germline CDR1 is MDHEN and CDR2 is SYDVKM. The chain combines TRBV28 with TRBJ1-5, with D maybe TRBD1 (5 bases). This sequence was found in an adult in good health. The sequences come from peripheral blood, collected on day 0 of AZD1222 vaccination. The CDR3 protein is CASSFSQIRDQPQHF. The DNA of the CDR3 is TGTGCCAGCAGTTTTTCCCAAATCAGGGATCAGCCCCAGCATTTT.